These 14 T cell receptor beta chains were all obtained from the same sample, sequenced in a study of shared clonotypes between healthy human individuals. Generated by immunoSEQ multiplex PCR, the TCRdb table keeps only in-frame clones and is missing some. The table shows some 700,000 clones, with around 91% occurring only once. The sequenced material came from memory CD8+ T cells from PBMCs. Subset noted: CD45RO+ cells pooled with CCR7-negative TemRA cells. These receptors came from a man younger than 35 in good health. Some clones in this sample may be carry-over from other donors' samples.

The rearrangement joins TRBV7-8 to TRBJ2-7; D is tentatively TRBD1 or TRBD2 (5 bases each). The V and J ends lost 8 bases and 2 bases respectively, with 19 bases between them. The germline V gene encodes CDR1 SGHVS and CDR2 FQNEAQ. The CDR3 is made up of 15 amino acids. CDR3 protein: CASVTPGTYPYEQYF. The CDR3 coding sequence is TGTGCCAGCGTAACCCCGGGGACGTACCCCTACGAGCAGTACTTC. Using reference TRBV7-8 and TRBJ2-7 for the parts outside the CDR3, the full variable domain is GAGVSQSPRYKVAKRGQDVALRCDPISGHVSLFWYQQALGQGPEFLTYFQNEAQLDKSGLPSDRFFAERPEGSVSTLKIQRTQQEDSAVYLCASVTPGTYPYEQYFGPGTRLTVT.

The genes are TRBV11-3 and TRBJ2-1; D ambiguous. V was trimmed by 8 bases and J by 8 bases, leaving 16 bases between them. From germline, CDR1 is SGHNT and CDR2 YENEEA. The CDR3 contains 13 residues. The CDR3 spells CASGTYNSDEQFF. The CDR3 DNA follows: TGTGCCAGCGGTACATACAATTCGGATGAGCAGTTCTTC.

The rearrangement joins TRBV7-9 to TRBJ2-7; 7 nucleotides agree with TRBD2. Germline CDR1 is SEHNR and CDR2 is FQNEAQ (reference sequence). This CDR3 region has 14 residues. The V segment lost 2 bases and the J segment 2 bases; nucleotides outside the gene matches: 3. This CDR3 is CASSLRTRPYEQYF. The CDR3, as DNA: TGTGCCAGCAGCTTAAGGACTAGGCCCTACGAGCAGTACTTC.

This chain links TRBV28 with TRBJ2-2, with no clear D. Germline V gene sequence: CDR1 MDHEN, CDR2 SYDVKM. The CDR3 totals 13 residues. Trimming cost V 5 bases and J 10 bases, with 14 bases left between them. The CDR3 coding sequence is TGTGCCAGCAGTCACCCTTCAAGCGCGGAGCTGTTTTTT. It is translated as CASSHPSSAELFF.

The chain employs TRBV10-3 and TRBJ2-1, with 9 bases matching TRBD2. Trimming at V came to 5 bases and at J to 7 bases, leaving 9 bases not matched to a gene. The germline V gene has CDR1 ENHRY and CDR2 SYGVKD. CDR3 length: 15 amino acids. Written as DNA, the CDR3 is TGTGCCATCAGTACCCGACTAGCGGAGGGAAATGAGCAGTTCTTC. It encodes CAISTRLAEGNEQFF.

With respect to this clone: The sample carries other DNA sequences with the same CDR3. The rearrangement joins TRBV6-5 to TRBJ2-5; D is tentatively TRBD1 or TRBD2 (5 bases each). Germline V lookup: CDR1 MNHEY, CDR2 SVGAGI. Deletions cut 2 bases from V and 0 bases from J, with 7 bases between. The CDR3 totals 14 residues. In DNA, the CDR3 is TGTGCCAGCAGTTACGGGGGATACCAAGAGACCCAGTACTTC. Translation: CASSYGGYQETQYF.

The chain links TRBV6-5 to TRBJ2-7; 8 bases line up with TRBD1. Unmatched junction bases numbered 6, after V lost 6 bases and J lost 2 bases. The CDR3 totals 14 residues. Germline V lookup: CDR1 MNHEY, CDR2 SVGAGI. CDR3 loop: CASSGQGMTYEQYF. CDR3 nucleotide sequence: TGTGCCAGCAGCGGACAGGGAATGACCTACGAGCAGTACTTC.

The rearrangement uses TRBV18 and TRBJ2-7, with TRBD2 as a possible D gene (6 bases). Between the trimmed V and J ends, which lost 1 base and 2 bases, there was a span of 24 bases. From germline, CDR1 is KGHSH and CDR2 LQKENI. The CDR3 totals 19 residues. The CDR3 region is CASSPQSYSGGPLTYEQYF. Written as DNA, the CDR3 is TGTGCCAGCTCACCACAATCTTATAGCGGAGGGCCACTAACCTACGAGCAGTACTTC.

The chain couples TRBV4-1 to TRBJ1-5; D is unclear. Between the trimmed V and J ends, which lost 1 base and 8 bases, there was a span of 6 bases. Germline V gene lookup returns CDR1 MGHRA and CDR2 YSYEKL. CDR3 size: 12 residues. CDR3 sequence: CASSQGIKPQHF. CDR3 DNA sequence: TGCGCCAGCAGCCAAGGAATAAAGCCCCAGCATTTT.

The chain carries TRBV13 and TRBJ1-2; D is unresolved. The V end lost 0 bases, the J end lost 5 bases, and 19 bases lay between the germline ends. This CDR3 has 17 amino acids. Germline CDR1 and CDR2: PRHDT and FYEKMQ (reference sequence). The chain's CDR3 is CASSLGYEVRATYGYTF. The CDR3 DNA follows: TGTGCCAGCAGCTTAGGCTACGAGGTACGGGCTACTTATGGCTACACCTTC.

In DNA form, the CDR3 reads TGTGCCAGTTGGGGGGCAGGGGCGGATTCTAACTATGGCTACACCTTC. This codes for CASWGAGADSNYGYTF. This chain uses TRBV19 with TRBJ1-2; possible D gene TRBD1, 6 bases. The V end was cut by 8 bases, the J end by 0 bases, with 19 bases between. Germline CDR1 is LNHDA and CDR2 is SQIVND (reference sequence). The CDR3 spans 16 residues.

The rearrangement joins TRBV9 to TRBJ2-3, with 10 bases matching TRBD2. This CDR3 is 19 amino acids long. The V gene's germline CDR1 is SGDLS and CDR2 YYNGEE. Trimming took 4 bases from V and 1 from J; bases not matched to a gene: 15. CDR3 sequence reads: CASSPTGTSAFNRTDTQYF. The CDR3 bases are TGTGCCAGCAGCCCCACCGGGACTAGCGCTTTTAATCGCACAGATACGCAGTATTTT.

V usage is TRBV28 and J usage is TRBJ2-2; TRBD1 might be the D (5 bases). Trimming took off 5 bases at V and 6 bases at J, with 19 bases between the two ends. This CDR3 region has 16 residues. Per the germline V gene, CDR1 is MDHEN and CDR2 is SYDVKM. CDR3 protein: CASSPRRGHTPGELFF. Here the CDR3 DNA reads TGTGCCAGCAGTCCACGCCGAGGACACACGCCCGGGGAGCTGTTTTTT.

The V and J genes are TRBV9 and TRBJ2-1, with 7 bases fitting TRBD2. The CDR3 runs 14 residues. The germline gives CDR1 SGDLS, CDR2 YYNGEE. Trimming cost V 4 bases and J 6 bases; bases outside gene matches: 7. CDR3 residues: CASSFELAGNEQFF. As DNA, the CDR3 is TGTGCCAGCAGCTTCGAATTAGCGGGCAATGAGCAGTTCTTC.